These 32 T cell receptor beta chains were sequenced from one sample in a study of blood T cell repertoires in COVID-19. Sequenced by immunoSEQ multiplex PCR; TCRdb stores in-frame clones only, minus some. Here the sample spans tens of thousands of clones, more than 70% being singletons. Sequencing used peripheral blood. Receptors were obtained from a woman older than 75 with acute or convalescent COVID-19.

The chain carries TRBV6-2 or TRBV6-3 and TRBJ2-6, with a weak D call TRBD1 (5 bases). Germline CDR1 reads MNHEY; CDR2 reads SVGEGT. The CDR3 covers 14 residues. V was pared by 0 bases and J by 8 bases, with 8 bases between. The CDR3, as DNA: TGTGCCAGCAGTTACTCAGGGGTAACCAACGTCCTGACTTTC. This translates into CASSYSGVTNVLTF.

The chain is built from TRBV19 and TRBJ1-4; TRBD1 aligns across 7 bases. The CDR3 is 15 residues long. The V and J ends lost 9 bases and 4 bases, in that order; junction bases with no gene match: 11. CDR1 is LNHDA, CDR2 SQIVND, per germline (reference sequence). CDR3 sequence: CASNDRDVVNEKLFF. CDR3 sequence (DNA): TGTGCCAGCAACGACAGGGACGTAGTTAATGAAAAACTGTTTTTT.

The V gene is TRBV28, the J gene TRBJ2-1; no reliable D call. V lost 6 bases, J lost 8 bases, and 8 bases lay in between. This CDR3 region has 11 residues. CDR1 is MDHEN and CDR2 is SYDVKM in the germline V gene. CDR3 nucleotides: TGTGCCAGCAGAATGTATGATGAGCAGTTCTTC. It specifies CASRMYDEQFF.

In its sample, this clone was seen once. Here the CDR3 DNA reads TGTGCCAGCAGCTTAGCTCTCACAGATACGCAGTATTTT. Translation gives CASSLALTDTQYF. V gene TRBV7-2 combines with J gene TRBJ2-3, with no clear D. The germline CDR1 and CDR2 sequences are SGHTA and FQGNSA. CDR3 length equals 13 residues. Trimming removed 0 bases at V and 2 bases at J, with 3 bases between.

The CDR3 reads CASSVLGLYNEQFF. CDR3 bases: TGTGCCAGCAGCGTCCTGGGGCTTTACAATGAGCAGTTCTTC. The chain combines TRBV9 with TRBJ2-1; D may be TRBD1 (5 bases). This CDR3 contains 14 residues. V lost 2 bases to trimming and J lost 4 bases, with 10 bases between them. Germline CDR1 is SGDLS and CDR2 is YYNGEE. The whole variable domain, filled in from reference TRBV9 and TRBJ2-1, reads DSGVTQTPKHLITATGQRVTLRCSPRSGDLSVYWYQQSLDQGLQFLIQYYNGEERAKGNILERFSAQQFPDLHSELNLSSLELGDSALYFCASSVLGLYNEQFFGPGTRLTVL.

This chain connects TRBV3-1 (or the pseudogene TRBV3-2) to TRBJ2-2, with D possibly TRBD2 on 6 matching bases. In germline, CDR1 is LGHDT, CDR2 YNNKEL (reference sequence). The CDR3 consists of 14 residues. V lost 1 base and J 5 bases, leaving 8 bases between the germline ends. The CDR3 DNA reads TGTGCCAGCAGCCAAGTCGGAGGGACCGGGGAGCTGTTTTTT. Translation: CASSQVGGTGELFF.

The rearrangement uses TRBV20-1 and TRBJ2-1, with a possible D match to TRBD2 (6 bases). CDR1 DFQATT and CDR2 SNEGSKA come from the germline V gene (reference sequence). The CDR3 is 15 amino acids. V lost 3 bases to trimming and J lost 2 bases, with 14 bases between them. CDR3 in DNA: TGCAGTGCTAGTTTGGGGGGAGGCCCCTACAATGAGCAGTTCTTC. This gives the protein CSASLGGGPYNEQFF.

The gene calls are TRBV28 and TRBJ1-3; perhaps TRBD1 as D (6 bases). This CDR3 region has 16 residues. Trimming removed 6 bases at V and 0 bases at J, with 15 bases between. Germline loops: CDR1 MDHEN, CDR2 SYDVKM. CDR3 region: CASRLGGQSSGNTIYF. In DNA, the CDR3 is TGTGCCAGCAGGCTGGGGGGGCAGAGCTCTGGAAACACCATATATTTT.

V is TRBV15 and J is TRBJ2-3; D is perhaps TRBD1 (5 bases). The CDR3 covers 15 residues. Between the trimmed V and J ends, which lost 1 base and 5 bases, there was a span of 13 bases. The germline V gene encodes CDR1 LNHNV and CDR2 YYDKDF (reference sequence). The CDR3: CATSRGSARGDTQYF. The DNA for the CDR3 is TGTGCCACCAGCAGAGGCAGCGCAAGGGGAGATACGCAGTATTTT.

This sequence joins TRBV11-2 and TRBJ1-6, with D possibly being TRBD1 (6 bases). Germline CDR1 is SGHAT and CDR2 is FQNNGV. This CDR3 is built from 14 residues. Trimming pared 3 bases from V and 7 bases from J, leaving 10 bases between. The CDR3: CASSFRTENSPLHF. The CDR3 coding sequence is TGTGCCAGCAGCTTCAGGACAGAAAATTCACCCCTCCACTTT.

V usage is TRBV10-3 and J usage is TRBJ1-2; D gene ambiguous. Per germline, CDR1 ENHRY and CDR2 SYGVKD. This CDR3 has 13 residues. Trimming stripped 7 bases from V and 7 bases from J, with 16 bases between. The CDR3 protein is CAITQTPAGGYTF. The DNA for the CDR3 is TGTGCCATCACCCAGACACCGGCGGGTGGCTACACCTTC.

The gene calls are TRBV28 and TRBJ2-5; TRBD2 is a possible D gene (6 bases). The V end was cut by 5 bases, the J end by 3 bases, with 19 bases between. The V gene's germline CDR1 is MDHEN and CDR2 SYDVKM. This CDR3 comprises 16 residues. CDR3 region: CASSPRGLGFKETQYF. For the CDR3, the DNA is TGTGCCAGCAGTCCTCGGGGGTTGGGGTTTAAAGAGACCCAGTACTTC.

The chain employs TRBV7-2 and TRBJ1-1; D unresolved. This CDR3 has 12 residues. CDR1 and CDR2 (germline): SGHTA, FQGNSA. Trimming shortened V by 5 bases and J by 5 bases, and 9 bases separated the two germline ends. CDR3 loop: CASSPDMTEAFF. DNA for the CDR3: TGTGCCAGCAGCCCTGACATGACTGAAGCTTTCTTT.

In this sample, this clone turned up a few times. The chain is built from TRBV4-3 and TRBJ2-3, with TRBD2 identical over 7 bases. Germline V gene lookup returns CDR1 LGHNA and CDR2 YSLEER. The CDR3 covers 16 residues. With 0 bases clipped from V and 0 bases from J, the junction kept 3 bases outside the gene matches. Here the CDR3 reads CASSQDGGSSTDTQYF. For the CDR3, the DNA is TGCGCCAGCAGCCAAGACGGGGGGAGCAGCACAGATACGCAGTATTTT.

V is TRBV9 and J is TRBJ2-3; D is uncertain. Germline-derived CDR1 and CDR2 are SGDLS and YYNGEE. Deletions cut 0 bases from V and 0 bases from J, with 11 bases between. The CDR3 loop spans 16 amino acids. The chain's CDR3 is CASSVVGAPSTDTQYF. The CDR3 DNA sequence: TGTGCCAGCAGCGTAGTTGGAGCGCCTAGCACAGATACGCAGTATTTT.

This chain connects TRBV7-9 to TRBJ2-3; 7 nucleotides align to TRBD1. This CDR3 is 15 amino acids long. Losses at the gene ends were 5 bases for V and 2 bases for J; bases not matched to a gene: 7. The germline CDR1 and CDR2 sequences are SEHNR and FQNEAQ (reference sequence). In DNA form, the CDR3 reads TGTGCCAGCAGCACACGACAGGGATACACAGATACGCAGTATTTT. It codes for CASSTRQGYTDTQYF.

This chain connects TRBV18 to TRBJ1-1; D gene unclear. The germline V gene has CDR1 KGHSH and CDR2 LQKENI. The CDR3 is made up of 14 amino acids. V was clipped by 2 bases and J by 7 bases, with 14 bases between them. CDR3 in amino acids: CASSPERSGVEAFF. The CDR3 coding sequence is TGTGCCAGCTCACCAGAACGATCGGGAGTTGAAGCTTTCTTT.

The genes are TRBV5-5 and TRBJ1-1; D is ambiguous. The germline V gene has CDR1 SGHKS and CDR2 YYEKEE (reference sequence). Trimming stripped 2 bases from V and 5 bases from J, with 4 bases between. CDR3 length: 11 residues. The CDR3 bases are TGTGCCAGCAGCTTCCAAACTGAAGCTTTCTTT. It codes for CASSFQTEAFF.

Here the CDR3 DNA reads TGCGCCAGCAGTTCCGGACAGTCCTATGGCTACACCTTC. It yields the protein CASSSGQSYGYTF. The chain couples TRBV5-1 to TRBJ1-2; D may be TRBD1 (6 bases). V was pared by 5 bases and J by 4 bases, with 12 bases between. The CDR3 runs 13 residues. The germline CDR1 and CDR2 sequences are SGHRS and YFSETQ.

The rearrangement joins TRBV5-6 to TRBJ2-3, with 7 positions matching TRBD1. V lost 2 bases, J lost 5 bases, and 8 bases stayed unmatched. Germline V lookup: CDR1 SGHDT, CDR2 YYEEEE. This CDR3 contains 15 residues. CDR3 region: CASSFGTEVEDTQYF. The CDR3 bases are TGTGCCAGCAGCTTTGGGACAGAGGTGGAAGATACGCAGTATTTT.

CDR3 loop: CASIQRGRYNEQFF. The CDR3 region has the DNA TGTGCCAGTATCCAACGTGGCAGATACAATGAGCAGTTCTTC. V and J are TRBV2 and TRBJ2-1; D remains ambiguous. V dropped 9 bases and J dropped 4 bases, with 16 bases sitting between them. The germline CDR1 and CDR2 sequences are SNHLY and FYNNEI. This CDR3 region has 14 residues.

This clone was seen a single time. The CDR3 is CASKTGGINYGYTF. The CDR3 DNA reads TGTGCCAGCAAGACAGGGGGCATTAACTATGGCTACACCTTC. The chain employs TRBV2 and TRBJ1-2; 10 bases agree with TRBD1. The CDR3 is made up of 14 amino acids. Germline V CDR1 and CDR2: SNHLY, FYNNEI. After removal of 7 bases from V and 1 base from J, the junction contained 3 bases not matched to a gene. Full variable domain (rest looked up from reference TRBV2 and TRBJ1-2): EPEVTQTPSHQVTQMGQEVILRCVPISNHLYFYWYRQILGQKVEFLVSFYNNEISEKSEIFDDQFSVERPDGSNFTLKIRSTKLEDSAMYFCASKTGGINYGYTFGSGTRLTVV.

The V and J genes are TRBV5-1 and TRBJ1-6; 8 nucleotides align to TRBD1. The CDR3 runs to 16 residues. Germline V gene lookup returns CDR1 SGHRS and CDR2 YFSETQ. Trimming took 2 bases from V and 5 from J; bases not matched to a gene: 6. CDR3 bases: TGCGCCAGCAGCTTAGAGACAGGGGTTGATAATTCACCCCTCCACTTT. Protein sequence: CASSLETGVDNSPLHF.

The chain couples TRBV10-2 to TRBJ2-2; D gene unclear. Trimming left V 8 bases short and J 5 bases short, with 12 bases between. The CDR3 covers 13 residues. Germline V gene sequence: CDR1 WSHSY, CDR2 SAAADI. The CDR3 DNA sequence: TGCGCCAGCCGCCAACAGTTGACCGGGGAGCTGTTTTTT. This translates into CASRQQLTGELFF.

The genes are TRBV6-6 and TRBJ2-1; 9 bases match TRBD1. Germline V gene data show CDR1 as MNHNY and CDR2 as SVGAGI (reference sequence). Unmatched junction bases numbered 11, after V lost 6 bases and J lost 8 bases. This CDR3 is 15 amino acids long. The chain's CDR3 is CASSLQDRGSHEQFF. Here the CDR3 DNA reads TGTGCCAGCAGCCTACAGGACAGGGGCTCCCATGAGCAGTTCTTC.

The chain is built from TRBV7-3 and TRBJ2-3; the D is unclear. The CDR3 loop spans 16 amino acids. V lost 1 base and J 2 bases, leaving 13 bases between the germline ends. Germline CDR1 reads SGHTA; CDR2 reads FQGTGA. The CDR3 nucleotides read TGTGCCAGCAGCTTAAACGCCGCGCCCCTCACAGATACGCAGTATTTT. Protein product: CASSLNAAPLTDTQYF.

The V and J genes are TRBV4-3 and TRBJ2-5, with D possibly TRBD2 on 5 matching bases. The V and J ends lost 0 bases and 0 bases respectively, with 8 bases between them. The CDR3 covers 15 residues. The germline V gene has CDR1 LGHNA and CDR2 YSLEER. The CDR3 nucleotides are TGCGCCAGCAGCCAAGACCCGGACTACCAAGAGACCCAGTACTTC. This translates into CASSQDPDYQETQYF.

This clone was counted a single time. V and J are TRBV6-5 and TRBJ2-7; the D is unclear. Germline CDR1 and CDR2: MNHEY and SVGAGI. V dropped 10 bases and J dropped 2 bases, with 12 bases sitting between them. The CDR3 is 12 residues long. As DNA, the CDR3 is TGTGCCACCACGAGGCTTACCTACGAGCAGTACTTC. It codes for CATTRLTYEQYF.

The genes are TRBV5-1 and TRBJ2-4; 8 nucleotides align to TRBD1. Trimming at V came to 5 bases and at J to 7 bases, leaving 8 bases not matched to a gene. The CDR3 is 14 residues long. Germline CDR1 reads SGHRS; CDR2 reads YFSETQ. The CDR3 DNA reads TGCGCCAGCAGAACGAGGACAGGGAGCAACATTCAGTACTTC. Translated: CASRTRTGSNIQYF. Filled out from reference TRBV5-1 and TRBJ2-4, the complete variable domain reads KAGVTQTPRYLIKTRGQQVTLSCSPISGHRSVSWYQQTPGQGLQFLFEYFSETQRNKGNFPGRFSGRQFSNSRSEMNVSTLELGDSALYLCASRTRTGSNIQYFGAGTRLSVL.

This clone was recorded a few times. The chain couples TRBV5-1 to TRBJ1-3; D gene unclear. V lost 0 bases, J lost 1 base, and 5 bases lay in between. There are 14 residues in the CDR3. Germline V lookup: CDR1 SGHRS, CDR2 YFSETQ. The DNA for the CDR3 is TGCGCCAGCAGCTTGGGAGCATCTGGAAACACCATATATTTT. Protein: CASSLGASGNTIYF.

This chain links TRBV9 with TRBJ2-5, with D hard to call. CDR3 length: 13 residues. Per the germline V gene, CDR1 is SGDLS and CDR2 is YYNGEE. With 4 bases removed from V and 5 bases from J, the gap between germline ends came to 12 bases. Written as DNA, the CDR3 is TGTGCCAGCAGCTCGCCCCCCCGGGAGACCCAGTACTTC. Its translation: CASSSPPRETQYF.

The J gene is TRBJ1-1, the V gene TRBV6-5; D unresolved. The CDR3 runs 15 residues. Between the trimmed V and J ends, which lost 2 bases and 1 base, there was a span of 11 bases. Per the germline V gene, CDR1 is MNHEY and CDR2 is SVGAGI. In nucleotides, the CDR3 is TGTGCCAGCAGTTACGAGGGCACACGGAACACTGAAGCTTTCTTT. Encoded protein: CASSYEGTRNTEAFF.